The subject of this entry is one T cell receptor (beta chain). These data come from a study of quantifying T cell responses using KT2 cells. Study at large: TCR alpha and beta constant-region primers primed reverse transcription of RNA.

Germline loops: CDR1 DFQATT, CDR2 SNEGSKA (reference sequence). J was trimmed by 5 bases and V by 8 bases; bases with no gene match: 18. The CDR3 is 17 residues long. The cDNA 3' end received a ligated oligonucleotide with a UMI. An equimolar mix of RC1.1 and RC1.2 primed the beta chain across TRBC1 and TRBC2. TCRdb re-derived calls from the UMI-ligation and nested PCR reads in MiXCR, one entry per CDR3 protein. This table has 60,000 or so distinct CDR3 sequences, 9% to 15% appearing once. This sequence joins TRBV20-1 and TRBJ2-1; 10 bases align to TRBD2. The receptor's source is a human donor. The sample consisted of PBMCs spiked with cells of the T cell clone KT2. The CDR3 bases are TGCAGTATCGGCGTAGCGGGAGGATCCTCAAAAAACAATGAGCAGTTCTTC. Translating gives CSIGVAGGSSKNNEQFF.